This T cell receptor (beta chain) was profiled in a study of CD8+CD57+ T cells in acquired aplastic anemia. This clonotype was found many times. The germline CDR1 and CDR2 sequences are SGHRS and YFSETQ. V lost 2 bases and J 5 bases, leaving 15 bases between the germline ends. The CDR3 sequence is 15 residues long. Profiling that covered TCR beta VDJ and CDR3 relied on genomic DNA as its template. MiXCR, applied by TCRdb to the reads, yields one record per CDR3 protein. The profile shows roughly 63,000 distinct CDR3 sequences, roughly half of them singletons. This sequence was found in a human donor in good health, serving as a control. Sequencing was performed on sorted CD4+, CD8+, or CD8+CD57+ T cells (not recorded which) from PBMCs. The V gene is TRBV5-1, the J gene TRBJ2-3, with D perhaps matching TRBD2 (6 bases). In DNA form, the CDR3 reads TGCGCCAGCAGCTTATCCCGGGGGAGTGGAGATACGCAGTATTTT. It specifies CASSLSRGSGDTQYF.